This TCR beta chain was profiled in a study of T-cell reconstitution after alpha-beta-depleted transplantation in children. The CDR3 has 15 residues. The germline CDR1 and CDR2 sequences are SGHRS and YFSETQ. V dropped 2 bases and J dropped 2 bases, with 12 bases sitting between them. Molecular barcoding with unique molecular identifiers was used for the TCRbeta library. TCRdb reprocessed the PCR reads with MiXCR, giving one entry per CDR3 protein. The repertoire includes about 270,000 distinct CDR3 sequences, 9.9% of them detected once, and around 9.1% sits in the top ten. This clonotype showed up many times.

The sequencing here drew on PBMCs from the stem cell graft donor, taken from the stem cell graft. This TCR was sampled from a human donor who donated a stem cell graft to a child with SCID. The chain has TRBV5-1 and TRBJ2-3; D is uncertain. The CDR3 protein is CASSLPAGSTDTQYF. CDR3 DNA: TGCGCCAGCAGCTTACCCGCTGGGTCCACAGATACGCAGTATTTT. Based on the CDR3 plus reference TRBV5-1 and TRBJ2-3, the full variable domain is KAGVTQTPRYLIKTRGQQVTLSCSPISGHRSVSWYQQTPGQGLQFLFEYFSETQRNKGNFPGRFSGRQFSNSRSEMNVSTLELGDSALYLCASSLPAGSTDTQYFGPGTRLTVL.